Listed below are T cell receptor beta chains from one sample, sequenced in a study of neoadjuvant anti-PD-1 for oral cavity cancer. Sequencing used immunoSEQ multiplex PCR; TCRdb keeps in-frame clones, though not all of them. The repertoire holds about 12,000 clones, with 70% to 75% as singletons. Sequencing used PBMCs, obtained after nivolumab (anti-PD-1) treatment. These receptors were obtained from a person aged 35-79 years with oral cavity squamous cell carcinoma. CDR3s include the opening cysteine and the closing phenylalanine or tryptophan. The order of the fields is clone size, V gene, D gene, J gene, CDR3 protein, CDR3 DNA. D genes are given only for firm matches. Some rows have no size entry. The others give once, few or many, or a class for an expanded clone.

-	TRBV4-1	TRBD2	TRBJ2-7	CASGRPTLAGDSYEQYF	TGCGCCAGCGGCCGACCCACTCTAGCGGGAGATAGCTACGAGCAGTACTTC
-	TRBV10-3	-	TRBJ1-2	CAISGGTKDYGYTF	TGTGCCATCAGTGGCGGGACAAAGGACTATGGCTACACCTTC
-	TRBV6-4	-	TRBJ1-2	CASSDPRGGRGYTF	TGTGCCAGCAGTGACCCGAGGGGGGGTCGTGGCTACACCTTC
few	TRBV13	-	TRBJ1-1	CASSLLGQGTEAFF	TGTGCCAGCAGCTTGCTAGGGCAAGGCACTGAAGCTTTCTTT
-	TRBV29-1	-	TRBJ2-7	CSVEGTDSYEQYF	TGCAGCGTTGAAGGGACGGACTCCTACGAGCAGTACTTC
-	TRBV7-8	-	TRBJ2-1	CASSLGAGNEQFF	TGTGCCAGCAGCTTGGGGGCCGGGAATGAGCAGTTCTTC
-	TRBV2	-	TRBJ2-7	CATEPDGSSYEQYF	TGTGCCACGGAGCCGGACGGTAGCTCCTACGAGCAGTACTTC
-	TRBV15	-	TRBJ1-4	CATRESLNEKLFF	TGTGCCACCAGGGAGAGCCTTAATGAAAAACTGTTTTTT
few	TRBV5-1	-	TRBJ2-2	CASSLVETANTGELFF	TGCGCCAGCAGCTTGGTGGAGACTGCGAACACCGGGGAGCTGTTTTTT
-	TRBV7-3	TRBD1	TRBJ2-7	CASSLTVGDSYEQYF	TGTGCCAGCAGCTTAACGGTGGGGGACAGCTACGAGCAGTACTTC
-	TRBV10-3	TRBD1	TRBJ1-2	CAISEDRGYGYTF	TGTGCCATCAGTGAGGACAGGGGGTATGGCTACACCTTC
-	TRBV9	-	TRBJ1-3	CASSVGSVWGGNTIYF	TGTGCCAGCAGCGTTGGGTCCGTTTGGGGTGGAAACACCATATATTTT